This TCR beta chain comes out of a study of blood T cell repertoires in COVID-19 (dated by TCRdb to 2018 to 2021). A note on the overall study: Samples covering the acute and convalescent phases of COVID-19 were provided by collaborators in the United States, Italy and Spain. The material from the prospective study consisted of cDNA or gDNA derived from T cells, B-cell-depleted T cells, or PBMCs. Subjects who had been exposed to COVID-19, were actively infected with it, or had recovered from it provided the deeply sampled blood TCRbeta repertoires that made up the dataset. A freely available public database, intended as a resource for researchers studying the immune response to SARS-CoV-2, is where the repertoires were released. The samples were drawn from two sources: the first 160 participants of the ongoing ImmuneRACE study, and some 1,300 subjects contributed by 6 global collaborators. The sample metadata nearly always contained a de-identified subject ID, COVID-19 status, age in years and sex. HLA class I and class II types, where available, came from metadata supplied by the sample provider rather than from assay-based typing.

The research as a whole found: The quantity of clinical and demographic metadata differed by source and by participant and was supplied without curation.

The collaborating institutions used their own protocols to collect whole blood in K2EDTA tubes. For TCRbeta analysis, collaborators shipped samples as frozen whole blood, isolated PBMCs, or DNA extracted from either of those sample types. From cysteine to phenylalanine, the CDR3 is 15 amino acids long. This entry keeps only the CDR3 DNA: 45 bases, framed from base 1. V and J lose 5 bases and 3 bases, and a span of 14 bases separates them. The germline V gene encodes CDR1 SGHTA and CDR2 FQGNSA. Points on this clone: Its antigen is unknown. No per-base quality is available; no much larger clone lies one base away.

TCRbeta CDR3 regions were amplified from genomic DNA by means of the immunoSEQ Assay, a bias-controlled multiplex PCR. The study's processing was this. The number of nucleated cells in each sample was estimated by amplification of reference gene primers within the assay. Sequence reads were collapsed and filtered to measure the absolute abundance of every unique TCRbeta CDR3 rearrangement. Productive Simpson clonality was computed per sample as the square root of Simpson's diversity index over productive rearrangements. This is the immuneACCESS table as TCRdb keeps it, with only in-frame sequences that have V and J called. A part of the clones is gone; compared with another copy, unresolved V genes explain less than half, and the rest is unexplained. V and J calls plus clone size are reproduced from that table; the DNA served to infer D and trimming. The sample profile shows 130,000 to 150,000 clones; around four fifths of them were found once. 35% to 45% of the sample rests with the top ten.

The sequence was obtained from a human donor in a cohort sampled during active COVID-19. Recombination connected TRBV7-2 to TRBJ1-5; matching of 6 bases hints at TRBD1 as the D gene. Sample: peripheral blood. The DNA sequence follows: TGTGCCAGCAGCAATTCGGACAGAAACAATCAGCCCCAGCATTTT. This gives the protein CASSNSDRNNQPQHF.